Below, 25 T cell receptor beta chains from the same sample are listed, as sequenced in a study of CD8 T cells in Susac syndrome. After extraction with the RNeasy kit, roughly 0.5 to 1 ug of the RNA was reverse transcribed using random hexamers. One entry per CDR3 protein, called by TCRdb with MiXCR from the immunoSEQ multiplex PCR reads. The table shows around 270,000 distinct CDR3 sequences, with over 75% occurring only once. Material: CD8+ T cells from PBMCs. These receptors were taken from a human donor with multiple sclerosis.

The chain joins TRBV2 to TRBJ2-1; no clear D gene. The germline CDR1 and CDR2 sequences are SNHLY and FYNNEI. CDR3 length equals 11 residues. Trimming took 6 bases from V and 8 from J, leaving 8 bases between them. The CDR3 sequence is CASRSQYEQFF. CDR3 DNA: TGTGCCAGCAGATCCCAATATGAGCAGTTCTTC.

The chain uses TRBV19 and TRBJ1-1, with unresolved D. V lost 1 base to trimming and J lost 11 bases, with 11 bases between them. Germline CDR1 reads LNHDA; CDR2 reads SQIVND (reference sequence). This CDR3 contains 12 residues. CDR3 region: CASSIGAIGAFF. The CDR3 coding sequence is TGTGCCAGTAGTATAGGAGCCATCGGGGCTTTCTTT.

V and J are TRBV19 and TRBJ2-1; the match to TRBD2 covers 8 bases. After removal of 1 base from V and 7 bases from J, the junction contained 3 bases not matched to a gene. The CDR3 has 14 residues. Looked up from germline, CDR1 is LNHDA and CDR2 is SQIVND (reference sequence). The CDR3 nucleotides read TGTGCCAGTAGTATAGTGGGGACTAGAAATGAGCAGTTCTTC. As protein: CASSIVGTRNEQFF.

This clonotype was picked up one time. In nucleotides, the CDR3 is TGTGCCAGTAGTATAGGGGCTGTCTCTGGGGCCAACGTCCTGACTTTC. This codes for CASSIGAVSGANVLTF. The V call is TRBV19, the J call TRBJ2-6; unclear D gene. CDR3 length: 16 amino acids. V lost 1 base, J lost 0 bases, and 7 bases lay in between. Germline loops: CDR1 LNHDA, CDR2 SQIVND (reference sequence).

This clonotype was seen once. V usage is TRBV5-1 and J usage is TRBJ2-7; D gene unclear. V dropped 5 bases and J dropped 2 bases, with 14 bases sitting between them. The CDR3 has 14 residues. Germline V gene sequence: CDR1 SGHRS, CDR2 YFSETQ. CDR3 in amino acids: CASRWMRRPYEQYF. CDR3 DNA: TGCGCCAGCAGGTGGATGCGCCGACCCTACGAGCAGTACTTC.

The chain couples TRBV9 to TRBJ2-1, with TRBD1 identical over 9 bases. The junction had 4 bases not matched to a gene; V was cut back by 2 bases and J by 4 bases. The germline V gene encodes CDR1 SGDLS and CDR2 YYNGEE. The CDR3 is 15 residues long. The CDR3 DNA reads TGTGCCAGCAGCGTCCACAGGGGGCAATACAATGAGCAGTTCTTC. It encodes CASSVHRGQYNEQFF.

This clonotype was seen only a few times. The CDR3 nucleotides are TGTGCCAGTAGTCCTGGAGGGAATGGCTACACCTTC. It is translated as CASSPGGNGYTF. This chain connects TRBV19 to TRBJ1-2; D uncertain. Germline V gene sequence: CDR1 LNHDA, CDR2 SQIVND (reference sequence). The V gene lost 5 bases and the J gene lost 6 bases, with 10 bases spanning the gap. This CDR3 comprises 12 residues.

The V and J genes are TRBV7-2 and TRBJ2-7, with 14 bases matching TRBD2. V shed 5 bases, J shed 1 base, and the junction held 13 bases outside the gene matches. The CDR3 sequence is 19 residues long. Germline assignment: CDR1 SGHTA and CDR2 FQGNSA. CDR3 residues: CASSSPSGLAGVGSYEQYF. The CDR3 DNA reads TGTGCCAGCAGCAGCCCATCGGGACTAGCGGGAGTCGGGTCCTACGAGCAGTACTTC.

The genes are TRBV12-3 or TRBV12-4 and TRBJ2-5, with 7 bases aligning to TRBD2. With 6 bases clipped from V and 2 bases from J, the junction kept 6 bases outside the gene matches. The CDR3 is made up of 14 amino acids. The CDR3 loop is CASSQLGGQETQYF. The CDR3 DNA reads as TGTGCCAGCAGCCAACTCGGGGGGCAAGAGACCCAGTACTTC.

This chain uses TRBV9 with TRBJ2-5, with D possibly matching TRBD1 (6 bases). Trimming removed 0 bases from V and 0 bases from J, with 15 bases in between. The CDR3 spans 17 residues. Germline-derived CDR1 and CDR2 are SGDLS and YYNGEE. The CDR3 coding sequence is TGTGCCAGCAGCGTAGCTACGGGACAAGCTGACCAAGAGACCCAGTACTTC. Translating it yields CASSVATGQADQETQYF.

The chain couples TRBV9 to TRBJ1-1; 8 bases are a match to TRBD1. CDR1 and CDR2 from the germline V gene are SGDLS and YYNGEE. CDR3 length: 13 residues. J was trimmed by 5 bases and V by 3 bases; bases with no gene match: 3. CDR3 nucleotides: TGTGCCAGCAGCGCGACAGGGGATACTGAAGCTTTCTTT. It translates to CASSATGDTEAFF. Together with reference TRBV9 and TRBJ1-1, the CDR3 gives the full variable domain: DSGVTQTPKHLITATGQRVTLRCSPRSGDLSVYWYQQSLDQGLQFLIQYYNGEERAKGNILERFSAQQFPDLHSELNLSSLELGDSALYFCASSATGDTEAFFGQGTRLTVV.

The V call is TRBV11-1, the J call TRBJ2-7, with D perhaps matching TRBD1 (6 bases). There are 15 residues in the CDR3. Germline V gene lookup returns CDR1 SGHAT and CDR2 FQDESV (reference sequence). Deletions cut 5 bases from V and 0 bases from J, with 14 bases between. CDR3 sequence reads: CASSEGRDNSYEQYF. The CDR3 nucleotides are TGTGCCAGCAGCGAGGGCCGGGACAACTCCTACGAGCAGTACTTC.

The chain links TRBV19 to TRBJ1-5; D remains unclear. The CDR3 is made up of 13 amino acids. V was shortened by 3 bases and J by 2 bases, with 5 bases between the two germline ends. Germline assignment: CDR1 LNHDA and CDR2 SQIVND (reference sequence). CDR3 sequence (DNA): TGTGCCAGTAGTATCTCAGGCAATCAGCCCCAGCATTTT. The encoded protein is CASSISGNQPQHF.

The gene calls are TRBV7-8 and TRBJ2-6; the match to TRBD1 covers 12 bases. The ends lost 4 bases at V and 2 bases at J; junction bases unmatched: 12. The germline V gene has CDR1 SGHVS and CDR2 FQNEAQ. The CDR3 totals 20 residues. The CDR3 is CASSSPIVGQGAPGANVLTF. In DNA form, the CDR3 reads TGTGCCAGCAGCTCCCCCATCGTGGGACAGGGGGCGCCTGGGGCCAACGTCCTGACTTTC.

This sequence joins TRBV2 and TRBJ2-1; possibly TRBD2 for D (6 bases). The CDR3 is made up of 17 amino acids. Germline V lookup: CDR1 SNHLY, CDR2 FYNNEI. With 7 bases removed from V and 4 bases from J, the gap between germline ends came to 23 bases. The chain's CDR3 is CASTLWRGVSQYNEQFF. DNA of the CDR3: TGTGCCAGCACTCTATGGAGGGGAGTTTCCCAATACAATGAGCAGTTCTTC.

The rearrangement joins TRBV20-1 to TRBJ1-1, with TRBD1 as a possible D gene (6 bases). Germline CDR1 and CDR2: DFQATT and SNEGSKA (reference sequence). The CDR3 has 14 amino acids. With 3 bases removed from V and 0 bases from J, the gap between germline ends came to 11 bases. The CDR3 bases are TGCAGTGCTAGTGGCAGGGGTCTGAACACTGAAGCTTTCTTT. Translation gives CSASGRGLNTEAFF.

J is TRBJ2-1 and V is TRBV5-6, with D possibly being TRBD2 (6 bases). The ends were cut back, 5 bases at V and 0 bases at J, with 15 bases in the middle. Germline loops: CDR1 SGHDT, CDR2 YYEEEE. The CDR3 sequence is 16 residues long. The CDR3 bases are TGTGCCAGCAGTTCATATAGCGGCAGCTCCTACAATGAGCAGTTCTTC. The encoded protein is CASSSYSGSSYNEQFF.

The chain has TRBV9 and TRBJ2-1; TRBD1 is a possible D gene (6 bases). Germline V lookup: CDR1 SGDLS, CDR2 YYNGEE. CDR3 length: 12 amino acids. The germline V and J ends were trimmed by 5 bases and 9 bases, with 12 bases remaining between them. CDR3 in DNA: TGTGCCAGCAGTACAGGGCTGGGTGAGCAGTTCTTC. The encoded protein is CASSTGLGEQFF.

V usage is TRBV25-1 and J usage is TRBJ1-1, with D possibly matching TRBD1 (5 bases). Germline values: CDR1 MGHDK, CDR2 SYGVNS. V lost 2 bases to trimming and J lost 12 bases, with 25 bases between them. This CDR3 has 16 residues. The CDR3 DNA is TGTGCCAGCAGTGAAATAGGTATGGTGAGGGACCCGGGGACTTTCTTT. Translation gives CASSEIGMVRDPGTFF.

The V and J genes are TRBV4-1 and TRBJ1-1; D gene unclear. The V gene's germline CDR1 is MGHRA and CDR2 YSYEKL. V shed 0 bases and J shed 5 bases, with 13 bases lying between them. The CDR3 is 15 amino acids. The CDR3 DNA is TGCGCCAGCAGCCAAGATCGCAACTTGGGAACTGAAGCTTTCTTT. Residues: CASSQDRNLGTEAFF.

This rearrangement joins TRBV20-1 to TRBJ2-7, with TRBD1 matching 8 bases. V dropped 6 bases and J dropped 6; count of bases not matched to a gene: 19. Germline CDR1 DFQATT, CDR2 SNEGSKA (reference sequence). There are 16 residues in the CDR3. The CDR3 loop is CSAPLGRGLSLLEQYF. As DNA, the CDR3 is TGCAGTGCCCCCCTGGGCAGGGGGCTATCATTGCTCGAGCAGTACTTC.

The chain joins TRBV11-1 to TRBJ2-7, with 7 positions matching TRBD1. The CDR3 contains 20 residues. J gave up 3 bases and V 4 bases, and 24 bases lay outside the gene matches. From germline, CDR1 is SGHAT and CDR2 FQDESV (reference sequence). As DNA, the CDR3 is TGTGCCAGCAGCTGGGGCTCGGGGACAGATATTCCCAGAAACCTCTACGAGCAGTACTTC. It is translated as CASSWGSGTDIPRNLYEQYF.

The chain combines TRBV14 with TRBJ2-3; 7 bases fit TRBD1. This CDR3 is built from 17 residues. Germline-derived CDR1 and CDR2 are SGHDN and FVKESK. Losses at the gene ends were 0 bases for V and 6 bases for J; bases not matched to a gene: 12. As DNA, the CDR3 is TGTGCCAGCAGCCAAGATAGGTGGGACACGGGACAGGATACGCAGTATTTT. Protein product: CASSQDRWDTGQDTQYF.

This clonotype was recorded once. The CDR3 loop reads CASEETTRNEKLFF. The CDR3 nucleotides read TGTGCCAGTGAGGAGACTACCAGGAATGAAAAACTGTTTTTT. The chain uses TRBV6-1 and TRBJ1-4; D gene unclear. This CDR3 is 14 amino acids long. Germline V CDR1 and CDR2: MNHNS, SASEGT. V gave up 9 bases and J gave up 5 bases, with 16 bases separating them.

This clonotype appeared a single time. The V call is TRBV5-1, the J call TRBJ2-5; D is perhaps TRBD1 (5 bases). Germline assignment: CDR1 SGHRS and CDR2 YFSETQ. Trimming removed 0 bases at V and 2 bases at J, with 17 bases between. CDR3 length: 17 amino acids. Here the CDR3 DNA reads TGCGCCAGCAGCTTGGCCTCCCAAGGGGCCTATCAAGAGACCCAGTACTTC. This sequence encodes CASSLASQGAYQETQYF.